This TCR beta chain was captured by sequencing in a study of somatic mutations in cytotoxic T cells in rheumatoid arthritis. Looking at the study overall: Patient blood, which was peripheral blood collected as 30 ml EDTA, was drawn right after diagnosis and before any treatment started.

On this clone itself: Its target is not known.

The CDR3 consists of 12 residues. Germline V gene lookup returns CDR1 SEHNR and CDR2 FQNEAQ (reference sequence). Trimming left V 3 bases short and J 10 bases short, with 10 bases between. Findings of the study overall: The study found that the largest CD8+ clone exceeded 20% of CD8+ cells in about an eighth of the roughly 60 patients. Unlike healthy controls, rheumatoid arthritis patients had CD8+ clonality that increased with age. Researchers did not know the antigen targets of the expanded CD8+ clones.

Assay: immunoSEQ multiplex PCR; the TCRdb copy retains only in-frame clones and omits some. This table holds approximately 20,000 clones, over 75% found once. Source material: CD8+ T cells sorted from blood. This TCR was sampled from a man younger than 35 with rheumatoid arthritis. The V gene is TRBV7-9, the J gene TRBJ2-1; D is perhaps TRBD2 (6 bases). As DNA, the CDR3 is TGTGCCAGCAGCTTCCCGGCGGGAGAGCAGTTCTTC. This encodes CASSFPAGEQFF.